This TCR beta chain came from a study of tissue T cells after allogeneic stem cell transplantation. This clone was recorded a few times. Antigen unknown. These gene names are mouse names. The data were produced by immunoSEQ multiplex PCR, yet TCRdb's version contains in-frame clones alone and is incomplete. The sample includes about 4,400 clones, around half of them seen just once. Time point specified: mouse harvest day 14 after allogeneic transplant. Mouse grafts combined 10^7 T-cell-depleted bone marrow cells with 10^6 splenic CD5+ T cells. General study findings and limits: Which tissue TCRs were alloreactive or antigen-specific was not determined. Some clones might be persisting host cells.

This clonotype was sampled from a female BALB/c mouse given C57BL/6 T cells with graft-versus-host disease after an allogeneic hematopoietic cell transplant. Sequenced material: lymph node tissue.

The part of the CDR3 DNA that was read is TGTGCCAGCAGTCTCCCGGGACAGAACAACGAAAGATTATTT. This gives the protein CASSLPGQNNERLF. In full, the CDR3 reads CASSLPGQNNERLFF. The chain couples TRBV26 to TRBJ1-4, with 7 bases that match TRBD1. The CDR3 is cut off 1 residue early in the read; its end comes from the germline J gene. Looked up from germline, CDR1 is KGHPV and CDR2 is FQNQEV (reference sequence). V was pared by 3 bases and J by 4 bases, with 5 bases of the junction left unmatched. This CDR3 is built from 15 residues.